This T cell receptor (beta chain) was identified during a study of chemoradiotherapy in HPV16-positive cancers. Study results and caveats: Non-HPV-specific T cells did not expand in tumors during treatment, whereas candidate HPV-specific clones and E7-related motifs did.

Profiling relied on immunoSEQ multiplex PCR, and the TCRdb table lists in-frame clones only, not all of them. The sample lists some 7,700 clones, about 66% occurring once. This CDR3 has 14 amino acids. Germline V gene lookup returns CDR1 LNHNV and CDR2 YYDKDF (reference sequence). Trimming cost V 0 bases and J 4 bases, with 7 bases left between them. About this clone: Its target is unknown.

The sequence derives from a human donor with HPV-associated anogenital cancer. The specimen was taken from a patient who underwent chemoradiotherapy. J is TRBJ1-5 and V is TRBV15; no firm D call. The chain's CDR3 is CATSRDQINQPQHF. In nucleotides, the CDR3 is TGTGCCACCAGCAGAGATCAGATAAATCAGCCCCAGCATTTT.